These 7 T cell receptor beta chains came from one sample sequenced in a study of CD8 T cells in ankylosing spondylitis. Regarding the study as a whole: Blood from ankylosing spondylitis patients appeared to carry a characteristic roughly 8-variant TCR beta motif.

Which antigens these TCRs recognize remains unknown. MiXCR, applied by TCRdb to the 5' RACE reads, yields one record per CDR3 protein. The sample includes about 800,000 distinct CDR3 sequences, 12% of them seen just once. The sequenced sample was blood, either unsorted or a sorted T cell fraction (not recorded which). The receptors shown here come from a male donor with ankylosing spondylitis.

This clonotype was observed at least ten times. CDR3 DNA sequence: TGTGCCAGCTCCCCCAGCCCCTACAATGAGCAGTTCTTC. Translating it yields CASSPSPYNEQFF. The J gene is TRBJ2-1, the V gene TRBV7-3; unclear D gene. Trimming stripped 8 bases from V and 2 bases from J, with 10 bases between. The V gene's germline CDR1 is SGHTA and CDR2 FQGTGA. This CDR3 region has 13 residues.

The table lists this clonotype with a few counts. The chain carries TRBV27 and TRBJ1-2, with no clear D. The V end was cut by 7 bases, the J end by 0 bases, with 18 bases between. This CDR3 is built from 16 residues. Germline CDR1 MNHEY, CDR2 SMNVEV (reference sequence). The DNA for the CDR3 is TGTGCCAGCACACGGGCAGCCTACTCAGCTAACTATGGCTACACCTTC. The encoded protein is CASTRAAYSANYGYTF.

Only a few counts were recorded for this clonotype. The chain links TRBV20-1 to TRBJ2-5, with D perhaps being TRBD1 or TRBD2 (5 bases each). CDR1 and CDR2 (germline): DFQATT, SNEGSKA (reference sequence). V was clipped by 1 base and J by 0 bases, with 12 bases between them. This CDR3 region has 15 residues. CDR3 amino acids: CSARVVGAYQETQYF. The CDR3 DNA sequence: TGCAGTGCTAGAGTAGTCGGGGCGTACCAAGAGACCCAGTACTTC.

This clonotype has at least ten counts. The genes are TRBV20-1 and TRBJ2-1; D is undetermined. V lost 0 bases and J 6 bases, leaving 9 bases between the germline ends. The CDR3 has 13 residues. Germline values: CDR1 DFQATT, CDR2 SNEGSKA (reference sequence). This chain's CDR3 is CSAREILTNEQFF. The CDR3 DNA follows: TGCAGTGCTAGAGAGATTCTAACCAATGAGCAGTTCTTC.

At least ten counts were recorded for this clonotype. The CDR3 sequence is CASSLGAGVYGYTF. The CDR3 DNA reads as TGTGCCAGCAGTTTAGGAGCAGGGGTCTATGGCTACACCTTC. The chain couples TRBV27 to TRBJ1-2, with a weak D call TRBD1 (6 bases). The CDR3 totals 14 residues. V lost 2 bases and J lost 4, with 11 bases in between. From germline, CDR1 is MNHEY and CDR2 SMNVEV (reference sequence).

The chain recombines TRBV20-1 with TRBJ1-1, with D possibly TRBD1 on 6 matching bases. The CDR3 runs to 14 residues. Trimming pared 2 bases from V and 4 bases from J, leaving 14 bases between. Germline CDR1 DFQATT, CDR2 SNEGSKA (reference sequence). CDR3 in DNA: TGCAGTGCTAGAATCCCAGGGGCGGGCACTGAAGCTTTCTTT. It encodes CSARIPGAGTEAFF.

This clonotype was picked up a small number of times. This rearrangement joins TRBV20-1 to TRBJ2-1; TRBD2 aligns across 8 bases. CDR3 length: 14 amino acids. Germline assignment: CDR1 DFQATT and CDR2 SNEGSKA (reference sequence). V lost 5 bases and J lost 2; bases outside the gene matches: 5. CDR3 nucleotides: TGCAGTGCTGCCAGCGGGAGAGCCTACAATGAGCAGTTCTTC. Translated, it gives CSAASGRAYNEQFF.